The 26 T cell receptor beta chains listed next were all sequenced from one sample in a study of shared clonotypes between healthy human individuals. The repertoire was sequenced with immunoSEQ multiplex PCR; TCRdb's copy has only in-frame clones and lacks some. The sample has 190,000 or so clones, about 68% seen once. Sequenced sample: memory CD4+ T cells sorted from blood. Regarding subset: CD45RA-negative fraction. These receptors all come from a man aged 30 to 39 in good health.

This clone was seen a single time. V and J are TRBV4-2 and TRBJ2-1; unclear D gene. The V and J ends lost 0 bases and 5 bases respectively, with 17 bases between them. The CDR3 is 17 amino acids. CDR1 is LGHNA, CDR2 YNFKEQ, per germline. The CDR3: CASSQDFGTRANNEQFF. Here the CDR3 DNA reads TGTGCCAGCAGCCAAGATTTCGGTACTCGGGCGAACAATGAGCAGTTCTTC.

This clone was picked up one time. Relative to the germline gene, one junction end is altered; a read error may explain this. The V call is TRBV5-5, the J call TRBJ2-7, with 7 bases matching TRBD2. The CDR3 sequence is 15 residues long. Germline CDR1 and CDR2: SGHKS and YYEKEE (reference sequence). CDR3 region: CASRLGGQGTYEQYF. CDR3 in DNA: TGTGCCAGCAGATTGGGAGGGCAGGGAACCTACGAGCAGTACTTC.

The V call is TRBV11-1, the J call TRBJ2-1, with D unclear. Germline V gene data show CDR1 as SGHAT and CDR2 as FQDESV (reference sequence). V was pared by 1 base and J by 4 bases, with 8 bases between. The CDR3 is 14 residues long. The CDR3 region has the DNA TGTGCCAGCAGCTTAGAATTCGGTTACAATGAGCAGTTCTTC. It is translated as CASSLEFGYNEQFF. Using reference TRBV11-1 and TRBJ2-1 for the parts outside the CDR3, the full variable domain is EAEVAQSPRYKITEKSQAVAFWCDPISGHATLYWYRQILGQGPELLVQFQDESVVDDSQLPKDRFSAERLKGVDSTLKIQPAELGDSAMYLCASSLEFGYNEQFFGPGTRLTVL.

The V gene is TRBV29-1, the J gene TRBJ2-5; D unclear. V was clipped by 4 bases and J by 4 bases, with 10 bases between them. The germline CDR1 and CDR2 sequences are SQVTM and ANQGSEA. This CDR3 contains 12 residues. The CDR3 region has the DNA TGCAGCGTTGTTCGGGCCGGAGAGACCCAGTACTTC. This gives the protein CSVVRAGETQYF.

The V call is TRBV5-1, the J call TRBJ2-2; TRBD2 matches at 11 bases. Germline V gives CDR1 SGHRS, CDR2 YFSETQ. This CDR3 spans 17 amino acids. J gave up 2 bases and V 2 bases, and 5 bases lay outside the gene matches. The CDR3 reads CASSFLAGGLNTGELFF. The DNA for the CDR3 is TGCGCCAGCAGCTTTCTAGCGGGAGGCCTAAACACCGGGGAGCTGTTTTTT. The variable domain in full, completed from reference TRBV5-1 and TRBJ2-2, reads KAGVTQTPRYLIKTRGQQVTLSCSPISGHRSVSWYQQTPGQGLQFLFEYFSETQRNKGNFPGRFSGRQFSNSRSEMNVSTLELGDSALYLCASSFLAGGLNTGELFFGEGSRLTVL.

This clone came up once. The chain joins TRBV15 to TRBJ2-2, with a tentative D call TRBD1 (7 bases). CDR3 length: 17 residues. Per germline, CDR1 LNHNV and CDR2 YYDKDF (reference sequence). The ends were cut back, 0 bases at V and 4 bases at J, with 15 bases in the middle. CDR3 nucleotides: TGTGCCACCAGCAGAGATCCTGGACAGGAGGGCACCGGGGAGCTGTTTTTT. Translating it yields CATSRDPGQEGTGELFF.

V usage is TRBV4-3 and J usage is TRBJ2-1; 9 bases are shared with TRBD2. CDR1 LGHNA and CDR2 YSLEER come from the germline V gene. The CDR3 length is 15 residues. After removal of 3 bases from V and 8 bases from J, the junction contained 8 bases not matched to a gene. For the CDR3, the DNA is TGCGCCAGCAGCCATGGTCTAGCGGGAACAGATGAGCAGTTCTTC. Amino acid sequence: CASSHGLAGTDEQFF.

The J gene is TRBJ1-3, the V gene TRBV9; D is perhaps TRBD1 (6 bases). Per the germline V gene, CDR1 is SGDLS and CDR2 is YYNGEE. The length of the CDR3 is 14 residues. Trimming stripped 3 bases from V and 7 bases from J, with 14 bases between. This chain's CDR3 is CASSGDLRGNTIYF. Here the CDR3 DNA reads TGTGCCAGCAGCGGGGATCTTAGGGGGAACACCATATATTTT.

The chain links TRBV5-5 to TRBJ1-5; D gene uncertain. This CDR3 is 15 amino acids long. The V end lost 4 bases, the J end lost 11 bases, and 22 bases lay between the germline ends. Germline V gene sequence: CDR1 SGHKS, CDR2 YYEKEE (reference sequence). The CDR3 spells CASSKDITQGRAQHF. The DNA for the CDR3 is TGTGCCAGCAGCAAAGACATAACCCAAGGTAGGGCCCAGCATTTT.

The sample holds a few counts of this clone. CDR3 sequence: CASGGTYNEQFF. DNA of the CDR3: TGTGCCAGCGGCGGTACCTACAATGAGCAGTTCTTC. This chain joins TRBV6-1 and TRBJ2-1; D gene uncertain. This CDR3 is 12 amino acids long. Germline-derived CDR1 and CDR2 are MNHNS and SASEGT. The ends were cut back, 8 bases at V and 2 bases at J, with 7 bases in the middle.

This chain connects TRBV2 to TRBJ2-7; 11 positions match TRBD2. The CDR3 length is 15 residues. Losses at the gene ends were 7 bases for V and 1 base for J; bases not matched to a gene: 6. The germline CDR1 and CDR2 sequences are SNHLY and FYNNEI. The CDR3 bases are TGTGCCAGCAAACAGACTAGCGGGGAGTCCTACGAGCAGTACTTC. Translated, it gives CASKQTSGESYEQYF.

The rearrangement links TRBV27 to TRBJ2-1, with 8 bases aligning to TRBD1. This CDR3 is built from 15 residues. Trimming took 3 bases from V and 6 from J; bases not matched to a gene: 7. The germline V gene encodes CDR1 MNHEY and CDR2 SMNVEV (reference sequence). The CDR3 DNA follows: TGTGCCAGCAGTTTTTCCCGGACAGGGTCCAATGAGCAGTTCTTC. It codes for CASSFSRTGSNEQFF.

J is TRBJ1-5 and V is TRBV30; 9 positions match TRBD1. There are 15 residues in the CDR3. CDR1 is GTSNPN and CDR2 is SVGIG in the germline V gene (reference sequence). Trimming took 2 bases from V and 6 from J; bases not matched to a gene: 8. CDR3 sequence (DNA): TGTGCCTGGAGTACCAAACAGGGGGCACTTCAGCCCCAGCATTTT. Residues: CAWSTKQGALQPQHF.

The CDR3 sequence is CASSDTSKSSNEQYF. Here the CDR3 DNA reads TGTGCCAGCAGTGACACTAGTAAGAGTTCCAACGAGCAGTACTTC. The J gene is TRBJ2-7, the V gene TRBV6-1; a weak D match, TRBD2 (5 bases). The CDR3 runs 15 residues. The germline V and J ends were trimmed by 3 bases and 5 bases, with 17 bases remaining between them. CDR1 is MNHNS, CDR2 SASEGT, per germline.

CDR3 protein: CASSPGGESNQPQHF. The CDR3 DNA sequence: TGCGCCAGCAGCCCGGGGGGAGAGTCTAATCAGCCCCAGCATTTT. This sequence joins TRBV5-1 and TRBJ1-5, with D perhaps TRBD1 (5 bases). Germline V gene lookup returns CDR1 SGHRS and CDR2 YFSETQ. This CDR3 is built from 15 residues. V lost 4 bases and J 4 bases, leaving 15 bases between the germline ends.

The chain joins TRBV6-6 to TRBJ1-5; unclear D gene. This CDR3 is 15 amino acids long. The ends were cut back, 4 bases at V and 1 base at J, with 11 bases in the middle. The germline V gene has CDR1 MNHNY and CDR2 SVGAGI (reference sequence). CDR3 in amino acids: CASSSGGGSNQPQHF. CDR3 sequence (DNA): TGTGCCAGCAGTTCTGGTGGTGGGAGCAATCAGCCCCAGCATTTT.

On this clone itself: The same CDR3 is also encoded by other DNA sequences in this sample. This chain connects TRBV30 to TRBJ2-5; the D is unclear. CDR1 and CDR2 (germline): GTSNPN, SVGIG (reference sequence). The V end lost 0 bases, the J end lost 5 bases, and 4 bases lay between the germline ends. The CDR3 runs 11 residues. The CDR3 coding sequence is TGTGCCTGGAGTGTAAGTGAGACCCAGTACTTC. Translating gives CAWSVSETQYF.

This chain links TRBV30 with TRBJ2-3, with D perhaps matching TRBD1 (5 bases). Germline V gene lookup returns CDR1 GTSNPN and CDR2 SVGIG (reference sequence). Trimming pared 0 bases from V and 10 bases from J, leaving 5 bases between. The CDR3 length is 10 residues. This CDR3 reads CAWSVGAQYF. DNA of the CDR3: TGTGCCTGGAGTGTAGGGGCGCAGTATTTT.

The J gene is TRBJ2-7, the V gene TRBV7-2, with D possibly TRBD1 on 5 matching bases. The CDR3 length is 12 residues. Germline values: CDR1 SGHTA, CDR2 FQGNSA. V was shortened by 5 bases and J by 2 bases, with 7 bases between the two germline ends. The CDR3 sequence: CASSPDTYEQYF. The DNA for the CDR3 is TGTGCCAGCAGCCCGGACACCTACGAGCAGTACTTC.

The chain combines TRBV18 with TRBJ2-7, with TRBD2 identical over 8 bases. The V gene's germline CDR1 is KGHSH and CDR2 LQKENI. The J segment lost 2 bases and the V segment lost 5 bases, leaving 5 bases of the junction unmatched. The CDR3 loop spans 14 amino acids. For the CDR3, the DNA is TGTGCCAGCTCAGCGGGGGGAGGAACCTACGAGCAGTACTTC. It encodes CASSAGGGTYEQYF.

V is TRBV7-8 and J is TRBJ2-3; D is uncertain. Trimming stripped 5 bases from V and 2 bases from J, with 14 bases between. There are 15 residues in the CDR3. Germline V gene lookup returns CDR1 SGHVS and CDR2 FQNEAQ. Here the CDR3 reads CASSQGLSSTDTQYF. The CDR3 nucleotides are TGTGCCAGCAGCCAAGGGTTGAGTTCCACAGATACGCAGTATTTT.

This clone was detected only a few times. The chain combines TRBV5-5 with TRBJ1-1; D might be TRBD1 (5 bases). Trimming pared 1 base from V and 4 bases from J, leaving 11 bases between. CDR1 SGHKS and CDR2 YYEKEE come from the germline V gene (reference sequence). The CDR3 runs to 14 residues. The CDR3 loop reads CASSLPRQGTEAFF. The CDR3 region has the DNA TGTGCCAGCAGCTTGCCCCGGCAGGGCACTGAAGCTTTCTTT.

This clone was seen a handful of times. The CDR3 here is CASSVASESYEQYF. CDR3 sequence (DNA): TGTGCCAGCAGCGTAGCTTCGGAGTCCTACGAGCAGTACTTC. The rearrangement uses TRBV9 and TRBJ2-7, with D hard to call. CDR1 SGDLS and CDR2 YYNGEE come from the germline V gene. CDR3 length equals 14 residues. Trimming cost V 0 bases and J 1 base, with 8 bases left between them.

The chain employs TRBV18 and TRBJ1-5; D gene uncertain. Germline CDR1 and CDR2: KGHSH and LQKENI. The germline V and J ends were trimmed by 4 bases and 2 bases, with 9 bases remaining between them. This CDR3 comprises 14 residues. CDR3 in amino acids: CASSLGQGNQPQHF. As DNA, the CDR3 is TGTGCCAGCTCACTCGGGCAGGGCAATCAGCCCCAGCATTTT.

The chain has TRBV27 and TRBJ2-3; TRBD1 aligns across 9 bases. V trimming: 6 bases; J trimming: 2 bases; junction bases outside the gene matches: 6. The germline CDR1 and CDR2 sequences are MNHEY and SMNVEV (reference sequence). The CDR3 is 15 residues long. CDR3 residues: CASSGDRVPTDTQYF. The CDR3 DNA reads TGTGCCAGCAGCGGGGACAGGGTTCCCACAGATACGCAGTATTTT.

The gene calls are TRBV4-1 and TRBJ2-7, with 9 positions matching TRBD1. Germline assignment: CDR1 MGHRA and CDR2 YSYEKL. V shed 2 bases and J 3 bases; nucleotides not matched to a gene: 5. The CDR3 sequence is 15 residues long. CDR3 nucleotides: TGCGCCAGCAGCCAAACCGGGACAGGGATCTACGAGCAGTACTTC. It specifies CASSQTGTGIYEQYF.